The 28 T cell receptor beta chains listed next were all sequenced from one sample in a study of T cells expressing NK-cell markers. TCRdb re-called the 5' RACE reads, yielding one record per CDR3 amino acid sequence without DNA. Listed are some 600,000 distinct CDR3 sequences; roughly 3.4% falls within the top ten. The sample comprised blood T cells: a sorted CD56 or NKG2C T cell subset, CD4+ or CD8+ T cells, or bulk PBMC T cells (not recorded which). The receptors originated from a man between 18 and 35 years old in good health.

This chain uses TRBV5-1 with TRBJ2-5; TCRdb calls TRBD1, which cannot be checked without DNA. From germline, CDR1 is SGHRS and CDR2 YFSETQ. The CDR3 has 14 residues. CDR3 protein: CASDSREPQETQYF.

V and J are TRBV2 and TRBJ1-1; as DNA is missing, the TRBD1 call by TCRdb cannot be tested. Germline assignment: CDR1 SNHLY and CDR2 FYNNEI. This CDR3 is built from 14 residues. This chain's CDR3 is CASSARDMNTEAFF.

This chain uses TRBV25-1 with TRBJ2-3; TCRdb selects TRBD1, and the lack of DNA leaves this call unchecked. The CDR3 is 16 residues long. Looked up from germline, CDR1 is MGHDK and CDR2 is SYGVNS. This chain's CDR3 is CASSPPGGSGTDTQYF.

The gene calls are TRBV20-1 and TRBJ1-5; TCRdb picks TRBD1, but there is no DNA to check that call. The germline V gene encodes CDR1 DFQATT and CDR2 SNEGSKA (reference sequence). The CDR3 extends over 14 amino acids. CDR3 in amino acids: CSASGTADYQPQHF.

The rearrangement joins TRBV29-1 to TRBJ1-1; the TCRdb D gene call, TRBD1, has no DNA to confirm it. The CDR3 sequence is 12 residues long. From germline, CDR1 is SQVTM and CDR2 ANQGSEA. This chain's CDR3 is CSSRKGFTEAFF.

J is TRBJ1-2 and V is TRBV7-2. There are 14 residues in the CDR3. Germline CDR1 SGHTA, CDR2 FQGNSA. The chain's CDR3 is CASSAQIGFRGYTF.

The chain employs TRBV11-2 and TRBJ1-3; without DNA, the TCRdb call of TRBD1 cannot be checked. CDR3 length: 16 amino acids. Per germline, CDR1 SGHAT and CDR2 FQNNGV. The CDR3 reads CASSSPGAASGNTIYF.

The CDR3 sequence is CASSQGAAPNEQFF. The chain links TRBV3-1 to TRBJ2-1; the D call of TRBD1 rests on TCRdb alone, since no DNA is present to check it. The CDR3 is 14 residues long. CDR1 is LGHDT and CDR2 is YNNKEL in the germline V gene (reference sequence).

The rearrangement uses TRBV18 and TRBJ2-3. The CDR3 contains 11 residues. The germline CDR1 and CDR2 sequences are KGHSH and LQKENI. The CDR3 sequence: CASSDRHTQYF.

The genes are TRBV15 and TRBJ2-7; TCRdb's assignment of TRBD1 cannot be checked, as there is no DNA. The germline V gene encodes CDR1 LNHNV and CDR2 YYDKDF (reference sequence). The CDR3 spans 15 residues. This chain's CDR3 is CATSTGDRSSYEQYF.

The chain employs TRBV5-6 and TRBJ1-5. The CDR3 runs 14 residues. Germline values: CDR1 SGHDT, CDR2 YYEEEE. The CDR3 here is CASSWGAGNQPQHF.

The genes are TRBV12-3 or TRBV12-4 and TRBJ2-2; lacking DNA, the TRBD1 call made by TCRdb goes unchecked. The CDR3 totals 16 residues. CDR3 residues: CASRVLGGAPAGELFF.

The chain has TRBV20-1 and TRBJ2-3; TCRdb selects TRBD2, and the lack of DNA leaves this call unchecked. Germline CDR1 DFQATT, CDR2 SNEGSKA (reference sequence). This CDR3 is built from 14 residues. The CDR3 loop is CSAYSAGRSDTQYF.

CDR3 loop: CSAASRIDEQFF. V gene TRBV20-1 combines with J gene TRBJ2-1. The CDR3 consists of 12 residues. Germline CDR1 is DFQATT and CDR2 is SNEGSKA (reference sequence).

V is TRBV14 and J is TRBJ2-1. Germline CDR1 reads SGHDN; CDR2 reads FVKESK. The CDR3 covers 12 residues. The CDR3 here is CASSQVRHEQFF.

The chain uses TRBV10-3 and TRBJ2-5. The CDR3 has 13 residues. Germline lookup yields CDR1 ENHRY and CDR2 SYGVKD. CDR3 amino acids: CAISELRWETQYF.

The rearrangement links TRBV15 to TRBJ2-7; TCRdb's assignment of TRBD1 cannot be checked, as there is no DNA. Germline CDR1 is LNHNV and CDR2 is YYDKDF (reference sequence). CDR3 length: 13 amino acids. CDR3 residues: CATRARASYEQYF.

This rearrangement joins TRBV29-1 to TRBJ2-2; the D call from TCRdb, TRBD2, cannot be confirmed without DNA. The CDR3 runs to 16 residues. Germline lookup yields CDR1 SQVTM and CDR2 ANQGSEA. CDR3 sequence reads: CSVGISGAANTGELFF.

This chain's CDR3 is CASSQGGLAGGNTGELFF. V is TRBV4-3 and J is TRBJ2-2; TCRdb's D call, TRBD2, is unchecked because there is no DNA. This CDR3 has 18 amino acids. Germline V gene lookup returns CDR1 LGHNA and CDR2 YSLEER.

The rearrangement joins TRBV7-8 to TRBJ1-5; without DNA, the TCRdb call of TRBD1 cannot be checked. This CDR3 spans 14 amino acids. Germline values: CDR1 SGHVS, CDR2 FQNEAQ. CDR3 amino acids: CASQTETGAWPQHF.

The CDR3: CASSLTPQETQYF. The chain uses TRBV5-1 and TRBJ2-5. CDR1 and CDR2 from the germline V gene are SGHRS and YFSETQ. The CDR3 extends over 13 amino acids.

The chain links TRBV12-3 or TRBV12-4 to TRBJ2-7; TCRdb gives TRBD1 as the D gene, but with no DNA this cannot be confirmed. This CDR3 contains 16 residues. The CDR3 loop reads CASSLAPGLGSYEQYF.

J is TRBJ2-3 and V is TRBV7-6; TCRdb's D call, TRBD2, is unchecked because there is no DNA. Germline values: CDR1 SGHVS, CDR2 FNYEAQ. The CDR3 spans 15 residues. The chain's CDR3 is CASSFNSGITDTQYF.

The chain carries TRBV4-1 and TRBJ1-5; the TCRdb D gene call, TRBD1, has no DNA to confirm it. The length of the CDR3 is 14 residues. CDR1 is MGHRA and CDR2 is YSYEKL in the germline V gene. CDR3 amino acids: CASSQAGENQPQHF.

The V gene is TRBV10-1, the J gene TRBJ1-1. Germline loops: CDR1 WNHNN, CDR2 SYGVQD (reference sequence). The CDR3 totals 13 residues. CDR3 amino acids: CASSEYSHTEAFF.

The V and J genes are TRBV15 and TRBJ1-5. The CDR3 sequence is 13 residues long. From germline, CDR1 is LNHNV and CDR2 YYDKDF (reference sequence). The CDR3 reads CATSRLVNQPQHF. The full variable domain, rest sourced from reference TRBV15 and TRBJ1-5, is DAMVIQNPRYQVTQFGKPVTLSCSQTLNHNVMYWYQQKSSQAPKLLFHYYDKDFNNEADTPDNFQSRRPNTSFCFLDIRSPGLGDTAMYLCATSRLVNQPQHFGDGTRLSIL.

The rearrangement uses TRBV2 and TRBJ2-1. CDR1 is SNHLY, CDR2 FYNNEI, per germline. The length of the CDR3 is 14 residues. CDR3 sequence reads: CASTKQSSYNEQFF.

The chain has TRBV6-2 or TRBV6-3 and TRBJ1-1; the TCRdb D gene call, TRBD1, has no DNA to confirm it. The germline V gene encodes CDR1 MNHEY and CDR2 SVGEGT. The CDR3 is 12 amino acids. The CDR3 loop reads CASSYGTLQAFF.